The 4 T cell receptor beta chains reported below all come from one sample, sequenced in a study of beta chain features in type 1 diabetes. Their recognized antigens are unknown. Since all of the isolated RNA was reverse transcribed, expressed TCRB transcripts were what got sequenced. The repertoire was sequenced with immunoSEQ multiplex PCR; TCRdb's copy has only in-frame clones and lacks some. This table has around 710,000 clones, 9.5% to 15% appearing once. Study-level points and caveats: Type 1 diabetes patients showed a moderate but significant shortening of TCRB CDR3s in all four CD4+ subsets.

Sequencing was done on a sample of naive CD4+ T cells from blood. The receptors here all came from a man younger than 45 with type 1 diabetes.

This clone was recorded a few times. This sequence joins TRBV13 and TRBJ1-3; 10 positions agree with TRBD1. The CDR3 totals 17 residues. The V gene's germline CDR1 is PRHDT and CDR2 FYEKMQ (reference sequence). Trimming removed 4 bases from V and 0 bases from J; junction bases left unmatched: 6. CDR3 protein: CASSSLGQGSSGNTIYF. The DNA for the CDR3 is TGTGCCAGCAGCTCTCTGGGACAGGGGAGCTCTGGAAACACCATATATTTT.

This clone showed up just a few times. Other nucleotide sequences in the sample specify the same CDR3. This chain joins TRBV30 and TRBJ1-5, with D possibly being TRBD1 (5 bases). Trimming took 0 bases from V and 6 from J, leaving 9 bases between them. CDR3 length equals 13 residues. Germline values: CDR1 GTSNPN, CDR2 SVGIG (reference sequence). This CDR3 reads CAWSVLGTQPQHF. The DNA of the CDR3 is TGTGCCTGGAGTGTACTAGGGACTCAGCCCCAGCATTTT.

The rearrangement links TRBV5-1 to TRBJ2-7; 7 positions match TRBD1. The CDR3 is 16 amino acids. The germline CDR1 and CDR2 sequences are SGHRS and YFSETQ. Trimming at V came to 1 base and at J to 2 bases, leaving 9 bases not matched to a gene. This chain's CDR3 is CASSLTHTGATYEQYF. The DNA for the CDR3 is TGCGCCAGCAGCTTGACTCACACAGGGGCAACCTACGAGCAGTACTTC.

This clone was detected only a few times. The chain is built from TRBV5-4 and TRBJ1-1, with 8 nucleotides matching TRBD1. Trimming at V came to 4 bases and at J to 7 bases, leaving 9 bases not matched to a gene. This CDR3 has 14 amino acids. Germline V gene lookup returns CDR1 SGHNT and CDR2 YYREEE (reference sequence). The CDR3 sequence: CASSTGTGTLEAFF. The CDR3 DNA follows: TGTGCCAGCAGCACCGGGACAGGTACGCTTGAAGCTTTCTTT.